The TCR beta chain under discussion was sequenced for a study of T cells in Graves' hyperthyroidism and ophthalmopathy. Study findings and constraints: With a median lead of around 5.9 months before onset, the model predicted ophthalmopathy.

Points on this clonotype: Antigen: not known.

Patients with uncontrolled infections, other autoimmune diseases, pregnancy or lactation were excluded. Amplified TCR beta CDR3 regions came from RNA transcripts. The HTBI primer set drove a first-round RT-PCR of the TCR CDR3. One entry per CDR3 protein results from TCRdb running MiXCR on the multiplex PCR reads. This table holds fewer than 650,000 distinct CDR3 sequences, 40% to 55% found once. The sample was peripheral blood or thyroid tissue (not recorded which). The source is an adult woman with Graves' disease, either hyperthyroidism or ophthalmopathy (not recorded which).

The CDR3 DNA follows: TGTGCCACCAGTGATCCCCCAGGCAGCCCTGGCTACACCTTC. It is translated as CATSDPPGSPGYTF. This chain links TRBV24-1 with TRBJ1-2; D uncertain. Per germline, CDR1 KGHDR and CDR2 SFDVKD. The germline V and J ends were trimmed by 3 bases and 7 bases, with 14 bases remaining between them. The CDR3 consists of 14 residues.